The next 17 T cell receptor beta chains were all read from a single sample in a study of graft-versus-host responses after intestinal transplantation. The table came from immunoSEQ multiplex PCR; TCRdb's copy has only in-frame clones and leaves some out. The sample lists 90,000 to 150,000 clones, 85% to 95% seen once, with around 0.12% in the top ten. No cognate antigen is known for these TCRs. Sequencing used unstimulated CD4+ T cells sorted from spleen or lymph node cells, obtained before intestinal transplant. These receptors were collected from a human donor who received an intestinal transplant.

The gene calls are TRBV5-1 and TRBJ2-7; a weak D match, TRBD1 (6 bases). Trimming took 0 bases from V and 4 from J, leaving 11 bases between them. The CDR3 is made up of 14 amino acids. Germline-derived CDR1 and CDR2 are SGHRS and YFSETQ. CDR3 nucleotides: TGCGCCAGCAGCTTGGCACTGGACAGTTACGAGCAGTACTTC. It codes for CASSLALDSYEQYF.

The chain employs TRBV30 and TRBJ2-7; 10 bases match TRBD1. Germline V lookup: CDR1 GTSNPN, CDR2 SVGIG (reference sequence). CDR3 length: 16 amino acids. The V segment lost 5 bases and the J segment 0 bases; nucleotides outside the gene matches: 10. The CDR3 is CAWGRGTGDPSYEQYF. CDR3 in DNA: TGTGCCTGGGGCCGCGGGACAGGGGATCCCTCCTACGAGCAGTACTTC.

The chain recombines TRBV28 with TRBJ1-4; D unclear. This CDR3 spans 12 amino acids. Germline-derived CDR1 and CDR2 are MDHEN and SYDVKM. V lost 6 bases and J 8 bases, leaving 10 bases between the germline ends. The CDR3 DNA follows: TGTGCCAGCAGCATTCAGCAGGAAAAACTGTTTTTT. Its protein product is CASSIQQEKLFF.

V usage is TRBV6-4 and J usage is TRBJ2-3; 13 bases are shared with TRBD2. The CDR3 loop spans 17 amino acids. The germline V gene has CDR1 MRHNA and CDR2 SNTAGT. The V segment lost 4 bases and the J segment 4 bases; nucleotides outside the gene matches: 8. The CDR3 loop is CASSATGLAGTADTQYF. Written as DNA, the CDR3 is TGTGCCAGCAGTGCCACGGGACTAGCGGGGACTGCAGATACGCAGTATTTT.

The chain uses TRBV5-1 and TRBJ2-7; D is unresolved. Trimming shortened V by 6 bases and J by 0 bases, and 13 bases separated the two germline ends. The CDR3 consists of 14 residues. Germline CDR1 and CDR2: SGHRS and YFSETQ. The CDR3 bases are TGCGCCAGCAAATGGGATCTAAGCTCCTACGAGCAGTACTTC. This encodes CASKWDLSSYEQYF.

For the CDR3, the DNA is TGTGCCTGGAGTCCTCCAGTACGGGGGTATGAGCAGTTCTTC. This gives the protein CAWSPPVRGYEQFF. This chain uses TRBV30 with TRBJ2-1; a weak D match, TRBD2 (6 bases). Germline-derived CDR1 and CDR2 are GTSNPN and SVGIG (reference sequence). The CDR3 runs 14 residues. V lost 2 bases to trimming and J lost 8 bases, with 16 bases between them.

The chain uses TRBV30 and TRBJ2-2; possible D gene TRBD2, 6 bases. V was clipped by 2 bases and J by 3 bases, with 22 bases between them. Germline V CDR1 and CDR2: GTSNPN, SVGIG (reference sequence). The CDR3 has 18 residues. The CDR3 loop is CAWSHSVSGRTDTGELFF. The CDR3 DNA follows: TGTGCCTGGAGTCATTCGGTGTCGGGGAGGACGGACACCGGGGAGCTGTTTTTT.

DNA for the CDR3: TGCGCCAGCAGCCCCCCGGGACTAGCGAAAGATACGCAGTATTTT. Its protein is CASSPPGLAKDTQYF. The chain is built from TRBV4-1 and TRBJ2-3, with 10 bases matching TRBD2. J gave up 5 bases and V 4 bases, and 6 bases lay outside the gene matches. There are 15 residues in the CDR3. The germline V gene has CDR1 MGHRA and CDR2 YSYEKL.

In its sample, this clone was seen once. This chain joins TRBV9 and TRBJ2-2; no definite D call. The CDR3 sequence is 15 residues long. Germline lookup yields CDR1 SGDLS and CDR2 YYNGEE. V lost 4 bases and J lost 4, with 14 bases in between. The CDR3 loop is CASSPRPDITGELFF. The CDR3 DNA reads as TGTGCCAGCAGCCCACGCCCTGACATCACCGGGGAGCTGTTTTTT.

This clone appeared once. The chain combines TRBV27 with TRBJ2-1; D not certain. This CDR3 contains 9 residues. The ends were cut back, 6 bases at V and 10 bases at J, with 4 bases in the middle. Germline CDR1 reads MNHEY; CDR2 reads SMNVEV (reference sequence). CDR3 region: CASRLEQFF. In DNA form, the CDR3 reads TGTGCCAGCAGGCTAGAGCAGTTCTTC.

This clone appeared a single time. This rearrangement joins TRBV7-9 to TRBJ2-1; 11 bases agree with TRBD2. With 5 bases clipped from V and 4 bases from J, the junction kept 13 bases outside the gene matches. Germline V gives CDR1 SEHNR, CDR2 FQNEAQ (reference sequence). The CDR3 is made up of 18 amino acids. The CDR3 nucleotides are TGTGCCAGCAGCCCAAGAGACGTAGCGGGAGGGCCGTACAATGAGCAGTTCTTC. This codes for CASSPRDVAGGPYNEQFF.

The chain employs TRBV30 and TRBJ2-5, with 9 bases that match TRBD2. The CDR3 has 16 residues. Germline lookup yields CDR1 GTSNPN and CDR2 SVGIG (reference sequence). J was trimmed by 5 bases and V by 0 bases; bases with no gene match: 10. The CDR3 reads CAWSVGGLAGRETQYF. The CDR3 region has the DNA TGTGCCTGGAGTGTAGGCGGGCTAGCGGGGAGGGAGACCCAGTACTTC. Full variable domain (missing parts from reference TRBV30 and TRBJ2-5): SQTIHQWPATLVQPVGSPLSLECTVEGTSNPNLYWYRQAAGRGLQLLFYSVGIGQISSEVPQNLSASRPQDRQFILSSKKLLLSDSGFYLCAWSVGGLAGRETQYFGPGTRLLVL.

This clone was detected a few times. The chain combines TRBV7-9 with TRBJ1-5, with D possibly TRBD1 on 5 matching bases. Trimming took 5 bases from V and 9 from J, leaving 14 bases between them. CDR1 SEHNR and CDR2 FQNEAQ come from the germline V gene (reference sequence). This CDR3 region has 13 residues. CDR3 loop: CASSLGSQGPQHF. Written as DNA, the CDR3 is TGTGCCAGCAGCCTCGGATCTCAGGGGCCCCAGCATTTT.

The genes are TRBV6-1 and TRBJ2-7, with 7 bases lining up with TRBD2. The CDR3 spans 14 residues. V lost 0 bases to trimming and J lost 3 bases; unmatched junction nucleotides: 2. Germline V CDR1 and CDR2: MNHNS, SASEGT. The CDR3, as DNA: TGTGCCAGCAGTGAAGCGGGGGGGGGCTACGAGCAGTACTTC. Its protein product is CASSEAGGGYEQYF.

The gene calls are TRBV7-3 and TRBJ2-5; 11 positions match TRBD1. V was pared by 4 bases and J by 1 base, with 2 bases of the junction left unmatched. This CDR3 has 15 residues. The germline V gene encodes CDR1 SGHTA and CDR2 FQGTGA. The CDR3 DNA sequence: TGTGCCAGCAGCTCTGGACAGGGGGCCCAAGAGACCCAGTACTTC. Its protein is CASSSGQGAQETQYF.

The chain links TRBV28 to TRBJ2-4, with a tentative D call TRBD2 (5 bases). Germline CDR1 reads MDHEN; CDR2 reads SYDVKM. Trimming left V 7 bases short and J 3 bases short, with 13 bases between. The CDR3 runs to 14 residues. The CDR3 loop is CASIAAGGKNIQYF. The CDR3 nucleotides read TGTGCCAGCATTGCCGCGGGCGGCAAAAACATTCAGTACTTC.

V gene TRBV2 combines with J gene TRBJ1-1; D call uncertain. The CDR3 extends over 14 amino acids. Germline V CDR1 and CDR2: SNHLY, FYNNEI. V lost 6 bases to trimming and J lost 4 bases, with 15 bases between them. CDR3 residues: CASSSTRLITEAFF. CDR3 sequence (DNA): TGTGCCAGCAGCTCGACAAGGTTAATCACTGAAGCTTTCTTT.